These 10 T cell receptor beta chains were sequenced from one sample in a study of cytomegalovirus exposure and HLA in healthy donors. PCR employed 60 Vbeta and 13 Jbeta primers. Assay: immunoSEQ multiplex PCR; the TCRdb copy retains only in-frame clones and omits some. The sample includes around 150,000 clones, approximately 80% of them seen just once. Sequenced material: PBMCs. The origin of the receptors is a female donor in good health and CMV-seropositive.

CDR3 DNA sequence: TGTGCCAGCAGCTCAGGACTGGCAAGAGACAATGAGCAGTTCTTC. Translating gives CASSSGLARDNEQFF. This chain uses TRBV11-3 with TRBJ2-1, with D possibly being TRBD2 (5 bases). The V gene lost 4 bases and the J gene lost 5 bases, with 15 bases spanning the gap. The length of the CDR3 is 15 residues. Per germline, CDR1 SGHNT and CDR2 YENEEA.

The chain combines TRBV4-1 with TRBJ2-7; 9 positions agree with TRBD1. V gave up 4 bases and J gave up 5 bases; unmatched junction bases: 6. Germline V gives CDR1 MGHRA, CDR2 YSYEKL. The length of the CDR3 is 14 residues. CDR3 protein: CASSRPQGANEQYF. CDR3 bases: TGCGCCAGCAGCCGCCCACAGGGGGCGAACGAGCAGTACTTC.

The chain uses TRBV5-1 and TRBJ2-3, with unresolved D. This CDR3 spans 13 amino acids. Germline lookup yields CDR1 SGHRS and CDR2 YFSETQ. V was shortened by 1 base and J by 1 base, with 4 bases between the two germline ends. The CDR3 nucleotides read TGCGCCAGCAGCTTGATAGGCACAGATACGCAGTATTTT. It translates to CASSLIGTDTQYF.

The rearrangement joins TRBV6-1 to TRBJ1-2; no definite D call. V shed 8 bases and J shed 2 bases, with 9 bases lying between them. This CDR3 has 12 residues. CDR1 is MNHNS and CDR2 is SASEGT in the germline V gene. The CDR3 coding sequence is TGTGCCAGCCCCGGGGAAAACTATGGCTACACCTTC. It is translated as CASPGENYGYTF.

V usage is TRBV14 and J usage is TRBJ2-1; D not resolved. V was shortened by 2 bases and J by 4 bases, with 9 bases between the two germline ends. This CDR3 is built from 14 residues. CDR1 SGHDN and CDR2 FVKESK come from the germline V gene. CDR3 sequence: CASSQLSPYNEQFF. The CDR3 nucleotides are TGTGCCAGCAGCCAATTGAGTCCGTACAATGAGCAGTTCTTC.

In its sample, this clone was seen a few times. This chain connects TRBV27 to TRBJ2-7; 7 nucleotides agree with TRBD2. The V gene end was trimmed by 5 bases and the J gene end by 0 bases; junction bases not matched to a gene: 7. This CDR3 spans 15 amino acids. Germline loops: CDR1 MNHEY, CDR2 SMNVEV (reference sequence). The CDR3 nucleotides are TGTGCCAGCAGTCCCATCCCGGGAGGCTCCTACGAGCAGTACTTC. It is translated as CASSPIPGGSYEQYF.

The chain couples TRBV6-1 to TRBJ2-1; D is unclear. The CDR3 runs 15 residues. In germline, CDR1 is MNHNS, CDR2 SASEGT. V lost 4 bases and J 7 bases, leaving 17 bases between the germline ends. The CDR3 region is CASSGQVNFRNEQFF. The CDR3, as DNA: TGTGCCAGCAGTGGCCAGGTTAATTTCAGGAATGAGCAGTTCTTC.

V gene TRBV5-4 combines with J gene TRBJ1-3, with D possibly being TRBD1 (5 bases). The CDR3 is 16 amino acids. Trimming took 4 bases from V and 0 from J, leaving 14 bases between them. Per germline, CDR1 SGHNT and CDR2 YYREEE (reference sequence). The CDR3 coding sequence is TGTGCCAGCAGCCTGGGGGGGGTGCTCTCTGGAAACACCATATATTTT. This translates into CASSLGGVLSGNTIYF. The variable domain in full, with the rest retrieved from reference TRBV5-4 and TRBJ1-3, is ETGVTQSPTHLIKTRGQQVTLRCSSQSGHNTVSWYQQALGQGPQFIFQYYREEENGRGNFPPRFSGLQFPNYSSELNVNALELDDSALYLCASSLGGVLSGNTIYFGEGSWLTVV.

V and J are TRBV5-1 and TRBJ2-5, with 9 bases matching TRBD2. This CDR3 region has 17 residues. Per the germline V gene, CDR1 is SGHRS and CDR2 is YFSETQ. The V segment lost 4 bases and the J segment 2 bases; nucleotides outside the gene matches: 12. The CDR3, as DNA: TGCGCCAGCAGCCCCGCCCTCCAAACTAGCGGGCAAGAGACCCAGTACTTC. Translating it yields CASSPALQTSGQETQYF.

The table lists this clone with a few counts. The chain combines TRBV18 with TRBJ2-7; 8 nucleotides match TRBD2. The CDR3 is 13 amino acids. The V gene end was trimmed by 2 bases and the J gene end by 5 bases; junction bases not matched to a gene: 2. Germline loops: CDR1 KGHSH, CDR2 LQKENI. DNA for the CDR3: TGTGCCAGCTCACCAAGCGGGAGAGACGAGCAGTACTTC. Residues: CASSPSGRDEQYF.